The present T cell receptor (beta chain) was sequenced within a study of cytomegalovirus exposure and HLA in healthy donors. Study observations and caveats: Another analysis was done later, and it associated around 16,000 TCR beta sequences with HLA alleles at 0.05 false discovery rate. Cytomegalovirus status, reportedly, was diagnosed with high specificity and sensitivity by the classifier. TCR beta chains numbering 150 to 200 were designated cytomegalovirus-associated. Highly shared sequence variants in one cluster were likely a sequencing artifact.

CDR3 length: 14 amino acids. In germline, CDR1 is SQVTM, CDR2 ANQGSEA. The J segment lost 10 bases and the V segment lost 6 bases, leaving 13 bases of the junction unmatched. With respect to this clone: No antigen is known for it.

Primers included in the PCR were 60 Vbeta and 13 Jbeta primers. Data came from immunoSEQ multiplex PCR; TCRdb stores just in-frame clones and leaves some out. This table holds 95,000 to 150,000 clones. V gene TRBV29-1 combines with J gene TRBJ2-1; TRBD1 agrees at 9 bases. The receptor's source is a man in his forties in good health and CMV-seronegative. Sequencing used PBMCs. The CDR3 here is CSVGGQGFRDEQFF. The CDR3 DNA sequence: TGCAGCGTCGGGGGACAGGGATTCAGGGACGAGCAGTTCTTC.